This TCR beta chain was sequenced during a study of CD8 T cells in Susac syndrome. Whole-study context: There were six sequenced Susac syndrome patients with active disease and 8 or 9 in remission. Intravenous immunoglobulin alone or corticosteroids were being given to patients with Susac syndrome at blood draw, unless they were therapy-naive.

The V gene's germline CDR1 is MNHEY and CDR2 SMNVEV (reference sequence). The CDR3 runs to 14 residues. V shed 5 bases and J shed 2 bases, with 7 bases lying between them. Random hexamers primed reverse transcription of about 0.45 to 1 ug RNA. TCR beta CDR3 was amplified by immunoSEQ multiplex PCR. This amplification extended across 54 Vbeta and 13 Jbeta segments. TCRdb recomputed calls from the immunoSEQ multiplex PCR reads with MiXCR, one row per CDR3 protein. The table has around 53,000 distinct CDR3 sequences, 95% seen once. The TCR originated in a human donor with Susac syndrome. The chain links TRBV27 to TRBJ2-6; D ambiguous. The sample comprised CD8+ T cells from PBMCs. This CDR3 reads CASSPSTGANVLTF. The DNA of the CDR3 is TGTGCCAGCAGTCCCTCCACTGGGGCCAACGTCCTGACTTTC.